Each of the 8 T cell receptor beta chains below was sequenced from the same sample in a study of T-cell memory formation after mild COVID-19. TCRdb recomputed calls from the 5' RACE reads with MiXCR, one row per CDR3 protein. The data hold about 360,000 distinct CDR3 sequences, with 13% to 15% observed a single time. The source material was PBMCs or a T cell subset sorted from them (not recorded which). The receptors shown here come from a man aged 18 to 30 who had mild COVID-19 (a few samples of this study predate the infection). Cell type and time point are not known.

This clonotype has ten or more counts. V usage is TRBV18 and J usage is TRBJ2-7; D is possibly TRBD2 (7 bases). Trimming cost V 3 bases and J 0 bases, with 9 bases left between them. The CDR3 has 14 residues. Germline V gene lookup returns CDR1 KGHSH and CDR2 LQKENI. Here the CDR3 DNA reads TGTGCCAGCTCACCCGGGGGGCACTCCTACGAGCAGTACTTC. Translation: CASSPGGHSYEQYF.

This clonotype has only a few counts. The chain uses TRBV9 and TRBJ1-1; D remains unclear. Trimming stripped 5 bases from V and 6 bases from J, with 5 bases between. This CDR3 is built from 10 residues. Germline CDR1 SGDLS, CDR2 YYNGEE. In DNA form, the CDR3 reads TGTGCCAGCAGTAATCCTGAAGCTTTCTTT. Translating it yields CASSNPEAFF. Drawing the rest from reference TRBV9 and TRBJ1-1, the complete variable domain is DSGVTQTPKHLITATGQRVTLRCSPRSGDLSVYWYQQSLDQGLQFLIQYYNGEERAKGNILERFSAQQFPDLHSELNLSSLELGDSALYFCASSNPEAFFGQGTRLTVV.

There are a few counts of this clonotype. The chain carries TRBV15 and TRBJ2-4; 11 bases are shared with TRBD1. Germline CDR1 is LNHNV and CDR2 is YYDKDF (reference sequence). Unmatched junction bases numbered 4, after V lost 6 bases and J lost 12 bases. CDR3 length: 12 residues. The DNA of the CDR3 is TGTGCCACCAGAGGGACAGGGGGTACTCAGTACTTC. Its protein product is CATRGTGGTQYF.

Only a few counts were recorded for this clonotype. The chain joins TRBV12-3 or TRBV12-4 to TRBJ1-6; TRBD1 might be the D (6 bases). The CDR3 extends over 13 amino acids. The ends were cut back, 6 bases at V and 5 bases at J, with 8 bases in the middle. The CDR3 DNA follows: TGTGCCAGCAGCTGGGACAATAATTCACCCCTCCACTTT. This sequence encodes CASSWDNNSPLHF.

The chain recombines TRBV2 with TRBJ2-7; D perhaps matches TRBD2 (5 bases). The CDR3 is 15 residues long. Trimming cost V 8 bases and J 3 bases, with 20 bases left between them. Germline CDR1 and CDR2: SNHLY and FYNNEI. The chain's CDR3 is CASRGLREPIYEQYV. The CDR3 bases are TGTGCCAGCCGGGGTTTACGGGAACCTATCTACGAGCAGTACGTC.

The chain joins TRBV9 to TRBJ1-6, with a tentative D call TRBD1 (5 bases). CDR3 length: 14 residues. Trimming shortened V by 8 bases and J by 9 bases, and 18 bases separated the two germline ends. Germline loops: CDR1 SGDLS, CDR2 YYNGEE. The CDR3 sequence: CASTQTAGGSPLHF. The DNA of the CDR3 is TGTGCCAGTACCCAGACAGCCGGCGGTTCACCCCTCCACTTT. The complete variable domain, with remaining parts taken from reference TRBV9 and TRBJ1-6, reads DSGVTQTPKHLITATGQRVTLRCSPRSGDLSVYWYQQSLDQGLQFLIQYYNGEERAKGNILERFSAQQFPDLHSELNLSSLELGDSALYFCASTQTAGGSPLHFGNGTRLTVT.

The V call is TRBV6-5, the J call TRBJ2-2; D could derive from TRBD1 or TRBD2 (5 bases each). V lost 6 bases to trimming and J lost 0 bases, with 11 bases between them. The germline CDR1 and CDR2 sequences are MNHEY and SVGAGI. The CDR3 runs 15 residues. The CDR3 protein is CASRRDRSNTGELFF. CDR3 DNA sequence: TGTGCCAGCAGGAGGGACCGTTCGAACACCGGGGAGCTGTTTTTT.

In this sample, this clonotype is medium-sized. The chain uses TRBV14 and TRBJ2-7; no clear D. Trimming left V 2 bases short and J 3 bases short, with 8 bases between. The CDR3 has 13 amino acids. CDR1 and CDR2 (germline): SGHDN, FVKESK. The CDR3 DNA sequence: TGTGCCAGCAGCCAACTAGGTTACTACGAGCAGTACTTC. Its translation is CASSQLGYYEQYF.